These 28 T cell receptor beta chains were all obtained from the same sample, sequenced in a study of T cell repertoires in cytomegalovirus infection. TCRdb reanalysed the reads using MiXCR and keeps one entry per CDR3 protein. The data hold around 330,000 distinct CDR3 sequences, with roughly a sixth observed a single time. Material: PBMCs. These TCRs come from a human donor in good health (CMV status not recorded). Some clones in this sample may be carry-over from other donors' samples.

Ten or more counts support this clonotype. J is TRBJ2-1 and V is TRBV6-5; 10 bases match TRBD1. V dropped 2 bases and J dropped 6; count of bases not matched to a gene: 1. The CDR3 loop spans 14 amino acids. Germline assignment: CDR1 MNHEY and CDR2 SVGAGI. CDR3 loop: CASSYGTGVNEQFF. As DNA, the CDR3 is TGTGCCAGCAGTTACGGGACAGGGGTCAATGAGCAGTTCTTC.

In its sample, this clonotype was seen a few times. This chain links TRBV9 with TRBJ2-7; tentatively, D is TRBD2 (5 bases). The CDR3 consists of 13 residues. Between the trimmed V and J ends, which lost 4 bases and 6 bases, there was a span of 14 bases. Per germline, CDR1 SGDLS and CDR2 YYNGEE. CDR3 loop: CASSSHLASEQYF. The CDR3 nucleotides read TGTGCCAGCAGCTCCCATCTAGCTTCCGAGCAGTACTTC.

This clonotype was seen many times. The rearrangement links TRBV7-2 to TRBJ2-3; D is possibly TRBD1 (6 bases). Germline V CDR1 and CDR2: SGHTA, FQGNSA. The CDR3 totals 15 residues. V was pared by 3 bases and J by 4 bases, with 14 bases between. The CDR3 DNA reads TGTGCCAGCAGCTTGCAGGGGTTAGGGGCAGATACGCAGTATTTT. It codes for CASSLQGLGADTQYF.

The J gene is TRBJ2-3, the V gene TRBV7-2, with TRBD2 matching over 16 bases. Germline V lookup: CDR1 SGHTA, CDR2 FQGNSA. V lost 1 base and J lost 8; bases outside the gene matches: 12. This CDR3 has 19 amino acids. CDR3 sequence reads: CASSLEGLAGGLDRGTQYF. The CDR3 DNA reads TGTGCCAGCAGCTTAGAGGGACTAGCGGGGGGGTTGGACAGGGGTACGCAGTATTTT. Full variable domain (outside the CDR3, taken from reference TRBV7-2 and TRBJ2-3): GAGVSQSPSNKVTEKGKDVELRCDPISGHTALYWYRQSLGQGLEFLIYFQGNSAPDKSGLPSDRFSAERTGGSVSTLTIQRTQQEDSAVYLCASSLEGLAGGLDRGTQYFGPGTRLTVL.

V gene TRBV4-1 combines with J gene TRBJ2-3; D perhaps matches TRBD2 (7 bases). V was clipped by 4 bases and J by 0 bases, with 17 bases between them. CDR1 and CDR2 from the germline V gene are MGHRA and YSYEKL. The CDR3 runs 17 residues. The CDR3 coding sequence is TGCGCCAGCAGCCGAGGAGGGGGGGGGTCAAGCACAGATACGCAGTATTTT. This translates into CASSRGGGGSSTDTQYF.

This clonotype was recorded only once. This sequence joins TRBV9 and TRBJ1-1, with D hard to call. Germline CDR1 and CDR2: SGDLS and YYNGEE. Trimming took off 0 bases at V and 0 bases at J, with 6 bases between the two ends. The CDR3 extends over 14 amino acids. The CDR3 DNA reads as TGTGCCAGCAGCGTAGGGGAAGTGAACACTGAAGCTTTCTTT. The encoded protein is CASSVGEVNTEAFF.

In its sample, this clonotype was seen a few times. CDR3 amino acids: CATSRADSQETQYF. The CDR3 DNA sequence: TGTGCCACCAGCAGAGCGGACAGTCAAGAGACCCAGTACTTC. This chain links TRBV15 with TRBJ2-5; D is possibly TRBD1 (6 bases). Germline V gives CDR1 LNHNV, CDR2 YYDKDF (reference sequence). V shed 1 base and J shed 2 bases, with 8 bases lying between them. This CDR3 has 14 residues. The full variable domain, rest sourced from reference TRBV15 and TRBJ2-5, is DAMVIQNPRYQVTQFGKPVTLSCSQTLNHNVMYWYQQKSSQAPKLLFHYYDKDFNNEADTPDNFQSRRPNTSFCFLDIRSPGLGDTAMYLCATSRADSQETQYFGPGTRLLVL.

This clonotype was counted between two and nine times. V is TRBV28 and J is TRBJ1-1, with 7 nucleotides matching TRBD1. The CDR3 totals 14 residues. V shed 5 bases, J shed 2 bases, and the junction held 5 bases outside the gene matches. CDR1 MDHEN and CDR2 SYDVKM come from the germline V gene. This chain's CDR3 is CASSAWDSNTEAFF. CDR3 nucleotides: TGTGCCAGCAGTGCCTGGGACAGCAACACTGAAGCTTTCTTT. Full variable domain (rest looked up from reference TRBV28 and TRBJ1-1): DVKVTQSSRYLVKRTGEKVFLECVQDMDHENMFWYRQDPGLGLRLIYFSYDVKMKEKGDIPEGYSVSREKKERFSLILESASTNQTSMYLCASSAWDSNTEAFFGQGTRLTVV.

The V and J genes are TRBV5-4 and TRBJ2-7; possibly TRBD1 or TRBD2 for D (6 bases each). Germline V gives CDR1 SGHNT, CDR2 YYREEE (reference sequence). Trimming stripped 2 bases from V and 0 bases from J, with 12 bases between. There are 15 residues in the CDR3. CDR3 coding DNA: TGTGCCAGCAGCTTCGGGGGCCAGAGCTCCTACGAGCAGTACTTC. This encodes CASSFGGQSSYEQYF.

The CDR3 loop is CASSPSDDYGYTF. The CDR3 bases are TGTGCCAGCAGCCCCTCAGACGACTATGGCTACACCTTC. The chain uses TRBV7-2 and TRBJ1-2; no clear D. This CDR3 is built from 13 residues. V gave up 5 bases and J gave up 3 bases, with 10 bases separating them. CDR1 and CDR2 from the germline V gene are SGHTA and FQGNSA.

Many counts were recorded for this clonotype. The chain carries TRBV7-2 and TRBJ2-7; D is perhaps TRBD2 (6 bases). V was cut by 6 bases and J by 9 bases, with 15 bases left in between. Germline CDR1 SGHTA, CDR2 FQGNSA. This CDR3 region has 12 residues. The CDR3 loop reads CASRGAGPTQYF. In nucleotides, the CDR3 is TGTGCCAGCAGGGGAGCGGGTCCGACGCAGTACTTC.

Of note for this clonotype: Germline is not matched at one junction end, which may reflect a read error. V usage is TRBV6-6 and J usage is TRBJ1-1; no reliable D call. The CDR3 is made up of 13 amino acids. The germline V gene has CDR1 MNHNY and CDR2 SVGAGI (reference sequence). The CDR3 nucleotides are TGTGCCAACAGTTACGGGTTAGGGACTGAAGCTTTCTTT. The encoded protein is CANSYGLGTEAFF.

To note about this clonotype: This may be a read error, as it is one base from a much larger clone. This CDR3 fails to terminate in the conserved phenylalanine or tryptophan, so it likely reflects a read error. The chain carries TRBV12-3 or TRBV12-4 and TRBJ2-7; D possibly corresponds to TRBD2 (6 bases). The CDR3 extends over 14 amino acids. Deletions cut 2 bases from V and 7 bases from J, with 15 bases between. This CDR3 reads CASSLSGGSGEQYY. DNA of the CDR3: TGTGCCAGCAGTTTATCCGGGGGATCGGGGGAGCAGTACTAC.

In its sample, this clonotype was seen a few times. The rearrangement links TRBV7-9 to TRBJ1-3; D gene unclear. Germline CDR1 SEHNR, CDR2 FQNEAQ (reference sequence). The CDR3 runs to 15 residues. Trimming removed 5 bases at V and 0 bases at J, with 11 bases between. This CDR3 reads CASSPGRDSGNTIYF. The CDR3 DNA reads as TGTGCCAGCAGCCCAGGACGGGACTCTGGAAACACCATATATTTT.

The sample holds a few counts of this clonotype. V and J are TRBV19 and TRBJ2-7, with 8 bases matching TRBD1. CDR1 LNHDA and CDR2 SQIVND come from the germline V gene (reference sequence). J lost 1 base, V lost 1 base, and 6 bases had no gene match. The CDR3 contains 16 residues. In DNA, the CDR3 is TGTGCCAGTAGTATAGGGGACAGGTCGATGTCCTACGAGCAGTACTTC. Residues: CASSIGDRSMSYEQYF.

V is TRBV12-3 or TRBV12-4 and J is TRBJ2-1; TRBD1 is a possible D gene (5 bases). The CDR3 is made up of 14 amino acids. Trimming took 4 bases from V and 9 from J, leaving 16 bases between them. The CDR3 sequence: CASSYSQGIGEQFF. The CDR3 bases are TGTGCCAGCAGTTACTCGCAGGGTATCGGTGAGCAGTTCTTC.

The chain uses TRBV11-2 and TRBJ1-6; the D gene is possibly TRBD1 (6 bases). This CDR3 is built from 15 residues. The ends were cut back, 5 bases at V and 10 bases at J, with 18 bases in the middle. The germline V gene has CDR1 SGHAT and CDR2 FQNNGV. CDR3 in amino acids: CASSAKQGIGSPLHF. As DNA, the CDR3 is TGTGCCAGCAGCGCCAAACAGGGTATTGGGTCACCCCTCCACTTT.

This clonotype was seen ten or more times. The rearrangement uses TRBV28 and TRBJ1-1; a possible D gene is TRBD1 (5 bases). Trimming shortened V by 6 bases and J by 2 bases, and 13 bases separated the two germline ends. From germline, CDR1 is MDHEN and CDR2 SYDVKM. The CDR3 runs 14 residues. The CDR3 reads CASRTGGRNTEAFF. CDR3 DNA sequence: TGTGCCAGCAGAACGGGGGGAAGAAACACTGAAGCTTTCTTT. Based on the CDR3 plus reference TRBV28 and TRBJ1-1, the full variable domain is DVKVTQSSRYLVKRTGEKVFLECVQDMDHENMFWYRQDPGLGLRLIYFSYDVKMKEKGDIPEGYSVSREKKERFSLILESASTNQTSMYLCASRTGGRNTEAFFGQGTRLTVV.

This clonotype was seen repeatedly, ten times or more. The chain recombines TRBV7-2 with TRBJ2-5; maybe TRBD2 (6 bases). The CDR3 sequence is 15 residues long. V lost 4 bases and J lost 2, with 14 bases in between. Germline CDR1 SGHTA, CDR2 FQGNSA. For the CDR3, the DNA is TGTGCCAGCAGCTCGCAATGGAGGGCTCAAGAGACCCAGTACTTC. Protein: CASSSQWRAQETQYF.

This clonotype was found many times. The CDR3 spells CASSLDRGSHYEQYF. The CDR3 DNA sequence: TGTGCCAGCAGCTTAGACAGGGGGTCTCACTACGAGCAGTACTTC. This sequence joins TRBV7-2 and TRBJ2-7; 8 bases align to TRBD1. The CDR3 runs 15 residues. The V gene end was trimmed by 1 base and the J gene end by 3 bases; junction bases not matched to a gene: 5. Germline values: CDR1 SGHTA, CDR2 FQGNSA.

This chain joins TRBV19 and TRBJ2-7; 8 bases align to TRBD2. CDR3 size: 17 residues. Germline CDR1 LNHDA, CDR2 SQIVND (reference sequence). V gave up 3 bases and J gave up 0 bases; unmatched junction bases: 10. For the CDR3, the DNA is TGTGCCAGTAGTATCGAGAGTAGCGGGGACCTCTCCTACGAGCAGTACTTC. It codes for CASSIESSGDLSYEQYF.

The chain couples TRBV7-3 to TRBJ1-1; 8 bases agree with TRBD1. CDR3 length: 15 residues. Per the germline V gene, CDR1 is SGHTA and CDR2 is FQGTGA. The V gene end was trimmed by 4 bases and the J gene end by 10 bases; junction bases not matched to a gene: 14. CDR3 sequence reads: CASSSGGTGPTGAFF. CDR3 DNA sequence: TGTGCCAGCAGCTCCGGGGGGACAGGCCCCACAGGAGCTTTCTTT.

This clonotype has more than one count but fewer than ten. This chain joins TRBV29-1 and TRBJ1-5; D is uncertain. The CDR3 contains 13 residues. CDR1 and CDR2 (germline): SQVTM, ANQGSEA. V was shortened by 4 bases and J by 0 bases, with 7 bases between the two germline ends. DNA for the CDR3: TGCAGCGTTGCAAGTGATAGCAATCAGCCCCAGCATTTT. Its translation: CSVASDSNQPQHF.

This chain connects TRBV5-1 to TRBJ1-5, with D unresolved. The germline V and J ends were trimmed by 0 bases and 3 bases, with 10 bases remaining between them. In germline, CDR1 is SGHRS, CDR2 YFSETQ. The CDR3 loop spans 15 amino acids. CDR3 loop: CASSLGDSPNQPQHF. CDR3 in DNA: TGCGCCAGCAGCTTGGGAGATTCGCCCAATCAGCCCCAGCATTTT.

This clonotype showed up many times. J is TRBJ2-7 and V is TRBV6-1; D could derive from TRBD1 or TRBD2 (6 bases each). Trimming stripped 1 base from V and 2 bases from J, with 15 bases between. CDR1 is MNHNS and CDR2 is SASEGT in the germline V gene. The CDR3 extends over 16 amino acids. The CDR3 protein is CASSEEVGGPAYEQYF. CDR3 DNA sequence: TGTGCCAGCAGTGAAGAGGTTGGGGGGCCCGCCTACGAGCAGTACTTC.

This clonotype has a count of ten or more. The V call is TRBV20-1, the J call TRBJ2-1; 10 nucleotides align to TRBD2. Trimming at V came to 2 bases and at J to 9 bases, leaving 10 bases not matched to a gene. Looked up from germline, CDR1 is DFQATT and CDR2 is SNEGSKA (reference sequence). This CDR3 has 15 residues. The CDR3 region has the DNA TGCAGTGCTAGAAAGGTAGCGGGGGGCCAGGGTGAGCAGTTCTTC. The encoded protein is CSARKVAGGQGEQFF.

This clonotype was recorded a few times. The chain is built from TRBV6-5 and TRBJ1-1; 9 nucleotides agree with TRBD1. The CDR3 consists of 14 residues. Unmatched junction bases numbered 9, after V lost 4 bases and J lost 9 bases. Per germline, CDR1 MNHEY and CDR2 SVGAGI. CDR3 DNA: TGTGCCAGCAGTTTAACAGGGGGCCAGCCCCAAGCTTTCTTT. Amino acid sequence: CASSLTGGQPQAFF.

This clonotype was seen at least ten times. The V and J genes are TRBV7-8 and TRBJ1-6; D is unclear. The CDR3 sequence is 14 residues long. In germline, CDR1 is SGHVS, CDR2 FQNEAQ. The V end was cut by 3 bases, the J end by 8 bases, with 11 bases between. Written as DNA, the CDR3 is TGTGCCAGCAGCTTCCGGGGTTTGGATTCACCCCTCCACTTT. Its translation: CASSFRGLDSPLHF.